Shown below are 27 T cell receptor beta chains from a single sample sequenced in a study of human T cells and chemical hapten exposure. The time point here: pre-sensitization, week 0. Sample treatment: therapeutic diphenylcyclopropenone sensitization with weekly scalp DPC. TCRdb analysed the RACE reads with MiXCR anew, one entry per CDR3 protein. The data hold 120,000 or so distinct CDR3 sequences, with about 14% observed a single time. Sequences were derived from whole blood, sampled in connection with sensitization to the hapten diphenylcyclopropenone (DPC). The receptors were sampled from a woman under 30 with alopecia areata. Some clones in this sample may be carry-over from other donors' samples.

This clonotype was seen only a few times. The chain couples TRBV11-2 to TRBJ2-2; D gene ambiguous. The germline CDR1 and CDR2 sequences are SGHAT and FQNNGV. This CDR3 region has 12 residues. The germline V and J ends were trimmed by 8 bases and 8 bases, with 12 bases remaining between them. DNA of the CDR3: TGTGCCAGCCGCAGGATAAGGGGGGAGCTGTTTTTT. Amino acids: CASRRIRGELFF.

This clonotype was counted at least ten times. The chain joins TRBV7-9 to TRBJ1-5; 7 bases align to TRBD1. V shed 4 bases, J shed 2 bases, and the junction held 2 bases outside the gene matches. The CDR3 is 14 residues long. Per the germline V gene, CDR1 is SEHNR and CDR2 is FQNEAQ (reference sequence). CDR3 bases: TGTGCCAGCAGCTGGGGACAGCGCAATCAGCCCCAGCATTTT. Residues: CASSWGQRNQPQHF.

This clonotype was observed a handful of times. This rearrangement joins TRBV20-1 to TRBJ2-1, with D possibly called TRBD1 or TRBD2 (7 bases each). Trimming stripped 6 bases from V and 6 bases from J, with 21 bases between. This CDR3 contains 15 residues. Germline CDR1 and CDR2: DFQATT and SNEGSKA (reference sequence). The CDR3 sequence is CSARGGGGPGNEQFF. The CDR3 nucleotides are TGCAGTGCCAGGGGGGGTGGCGGCCCCGGCAATGAGCAGTTCTTC.

The chain combines TRBV20-1 with TRBJ1-4; D is perhaps TRBD1 (5 bases). The CDR3 totals 14 residues. Per the germline V gene, CDR1 is DFQATT and CDR2 is SNEGSKA (reference sequence). V shed 2 bases and J shed 0 bases, with 7 bases lying between them. CDR3 region: CSARRGSTNEKLFF. The CDR3, as DNA: TGCAGTGCTAGAAGGGGCTCAACTAATGAAAAACTGTTTTTT.

Many counts were recorded for this clonotype. This chain links TRBV9 with TRBJ1-5, with a possible D match to TRBD1 (6 bases). Germline V lookup: CDR1 SGDLS, CDR2 YYNGEE. The CDR3 has 14 amino acids. V shed 4 bases and J shed 5 bases, with 13 bases lying between them. CDR3 DNA: TGTGCCAGCAGCCCCGGAGGGGGTCATCAGCCCCAGCATTTT. As protein: CASSPGGGHQPQHF.

This chain uses TRBV2 with TRBJ2-1; 10 bases align to TRBD2. The CDR3 totals 14 residues. V was clipped by 4 bases and J by 6 bases; unmatched bases: 3. Germline CDR1 and CDR2: SNHLY and FYNNEI. The CDR3, as DNA: TGTGCCAGCAGTGGCACTAGCGGGGTCAATGAGCAGTTCTTC. Its translation: CASSGTSGVNEQFF.

A few counts support this clonotype. The rearrangement uses TRBV6-2 or TRBV6-3 and TRBJ1-3; 7 nucleotides agree with TRBD1. Germline trimming cut 6 bases from V and 2 bases from J; bases unmatched to any gene: 1. The CDR3 runs to 13 residues. The germline V gene encodes CDR1 MNHEY and CDR2 SVGEGT. The CDR3 nucleotides read TGTGCCAGCAGAGGGACAGCTGGAAACACCATATATTTT. This encodes CASRGTAGNTIYF.

This clonotype was observed at least ten times. The chain has TRBV5-4 and TRBJ2-5; 7 bases map to TRBD1. V dropped 7 bases and J dropped 1; count of bases not matched to a gene: 4. Germline loops: CDR1 SGHNT, CDR2 YYREEE (reference sequence). The CDR3 runs to 13 residues. CDR3 sequence reads: CASGWDSQETQYF. The DNA of the CDR3 is TGTGCCAGCGGTTGGGACAGCCAAGAGACCCAGTACTTC.

This clonotype was found many times. The gene calls are TRBV4-3 and TRBJ1-6; the D gene is possibly TRBD1 (6 bases). Trimming cost V 2 bases and J 10 bases, with 15 bases left between them. The CDR3 spans 15 residues. CDR1 and CDR2 from the germline V gene are LGHNA and YSLEER. Here the CDR3 reads CASSQSLKGDSPLHF. In DNA form, the CDR3 reads TGCGCCAGCAGCCAATCTCTTAAGGGGGACTCACCCCTCCACTTT.

The chain employs TRBV4-2 and TRBJ2-3, with D possibly being TRBD2 (5 bases). The length of the CDR3 is 16 residues. Germline assignment: CDR1 LGHNA and CDR2 YNFKEQ. V was shortened by 0 bases and J by 3 bases, with 13 bases between the two germline ends. CDR3 protein: CASSQDGRGVTDTQYF. For the CDR3, the DNA is TGTGCCAGCAGCCAAGATGGGAGAGGAGTAACAGATACGCAGTATTTT.

The rearrangement links TRBV12-3 or TRBV12-4 to TRBJ2-3, with 8 nucleotides matching TRBD2. CDR3 size: 15 residues. The junction had 3 bases not matched to a gene; V was cut back by 3 bases and J by 1 base. The CDR3 region is CASSFLSGGTDTQYF. CDR3 DNA sequence: TGTGCCAGCAGTTTCCTTAGCGGGGGCACAGATACGCAGTATTTT.

The chain employs TRBV4-2 and TRBJ2-3, with 11 positions matching TRBD2. The trim removed 2 bases at V and 0 bases at J, leaving 4 bases unmatched. Germline CDR1 is LGHNA and CDR2 is YNFKEQ. There are 17 residues in the CDR3. CDR3 bases: TGTGCCAGCAGCCAAACGAGACTAGCGGGGAGCACAGATACGCAGTATTTT. Residues: CASSQTRLAGSTDTQYF.

This clonotype has a handful of counts. The J gene is TRBJ2-5, the V gene TRBV7-9; TRBD1 might be the D (5 bases). V lost 5 bases and J 5 bases, leaving 21 bases between the germline ends. The CDR3 is 16 residues long. Germline loops: CDR1 SEHNR, CDR2 FQNEAQ (reference sequence). The CDR3 sequence: CASSPPWGRVQETQYF. Here the CDR3 DNA reads TGTGCCAGCAGCCCCCCTTGGGGCAGGGTACAGGAGACCCAGTACTTC.

This rearrangement joins TRBV4-3 to TRBJ2-7; D is unclear. This CDR3 is 14 amino acids long. V was pared by 1 base and J by 0 bases, with 7 bases between. Germline V gene lookup returns CDR1 LGHNA and CDR2 YSLEER. CDR3 region: CASSQAPSSYEQYF. The CDR3 DNA sequence: TGCGCCAGCAGCCAAGCCCCCAGCTCCTACGAGCAGTACTTC.

This clonotype was recorded many times. The chain combines TRBV29-1 with TRBJ2-1, with D perhaps TRBD1 (5 bases). V shed 7 bases and J shed 2 bases, with 21 bases lying between them. The CDR3 is made up of 16 amino acids. CDR1 is SQVTM and CDR2 is ANQGSEA in the germline V gene. The CDR3 DNA reads as TGCAGCGCCGGACGGTCAGGGATAAACCCCTACAATGAGCAGTTCTTC. It yields the protein CSAGRSGINPYNEQFF.

The CDR3 spells CASSQGNSGGPRISDTQYF. CDR3 bases: TGCGCCAGCAGCCAAGGGAATAGCGGGGGGCCCCGGATATCAGATACGCAGTATTTT. This chain links TRBV4-3 with TRBJ2-3; TRBD2 agrees at 10 bases. Germline V gene data show CDR1 as LGHNA and CDR2 as YSLEER. V lost 1 base to trimming and J lost 4 bases; unmatched junction nucleotides: 14. The CDR3 covers 19 residues.

This clonotype was detected a few times. This chain links TRBV4-3 with TRBJ2-3; weak D call: TRBD2 (6 bases). This CDR3 has 17 residues. Germline V gene sequence: CDR1 LGHNA, CDR2 YSLEER. V gave up 0 bases and J gave up 5 bases, with 18 bases separating them. The chain's CDR3 is CASSQDWVGGIGDTQYF. CDR3 bases: TGCGCCAGCAGCCAAGATTGGGTCGGGGGAATTGGAGATACGCAGTATTTT.

This chain joins TRBV2 and TRBJ2-7; D is possibly TRBD1 or TRBD2 (5 bases each). Between the trimmed V and J ends, which lost 5 bases and 2 bases, there was a span of 16 bases. Germline assignment: CDR1 SNHLY and CDR2 FYNNEI. The CDR3 consists of 15 residues. DNA of the CDR3: TGTGCCAGCAGTCTGGGACGCCTACCTCCCTACGAGCAGTACTTC. This gives the protein CASSLGRLPPYEQYF.

This clonotype was counted a few times. The gene calls are TRBV9 and TRBJ2-1; D is perhaps TRBD2 (7 bases). Trimming stripped 3 bases from V and 7 bases from J, with 14 bases between. This CDR3 comprises 14 residues. The germline gives CDR1 SGDLS, CDR2 YYNGEE. Here the CDR3 reads CASSAERGANEQFF. The CDR3 bases are TGTGCCAGCAGCGCAGAACGGGGGGCAAATGAGCAGTTCTTC.

The genes are TRBV30 and TRBJ2-3, with D perhaps assigned TRBD1 or TRBD2 (6 bases each). Germline CDR1 reads GTSNPN; CDR2 reads SVGIG (reference sequence). The CDR3 has 13 residues. The V end was cut by 3 bases, the J end by 6 bases, with 13 bases between. The CDR3 DNA is TGTGCCTGGAGACGTCGGGGGCTCGATACGCAGTATTTT. Its translation is CAWRRRGLDTQYF.

This clonotype was seen only a few times. The chain combines TRBV7-8 with TRBJ2-3; D may be TRBD2 (6 bases). V was clipped by 1 base and J by 1 base, with 12 bases between them. The CDR3 consists of 16 residues. Germline V gives CDR1 SGHVS, CDR2 FQNEAQ. CDR3 nucleotides: TGTGCCAGCAGCTTAGAGATCGGGGGACGCACAGATACGCAGTATTTT. The encoded protein is CASSLEIGGRTDTQYF.

J is TRBJ1-1 and V is TRBV3-1, with a possible D match to TRBD1 (6 bases). Trimming took 4 bases from V and 7 from J, leaving 13 bases between them. CDR1 and CDR2 from the germline V gene are LGHDT and YNNKEL (reference sequence). This CDR3 has 13 residues. The CDR3 DNA is TGTGCCAGCAGCCGCAGGGGCCCCTATGAAGCTTTCTTT. Its translation is CASSRRGPYEAFF.

The genes are TRBV15 and TRBJ2-7, with TRBD2 as a possible D gene (6 bases). V lost 0 bases, J lost 4 bases, and 7 bases lay in between. This CDR3 comprises 13 residues. Germline V lookup: CDR1 LNHNV, CDR2 YYDKDF (reference sequence). The CDR3 DNA reads TGTGCCACCAGCAGAGATCGGGGGTACGAGCAGTACTTC. It yields the protein CATSRDRGYEQYF.

This clonotype was picked up a small number of times. The J gene is TRBJ2-1, the V gene TRBV12-3 or TRBV12-4; a possible D gene is TRBD2 (6 bases). Trimming removed 6 bases from V and 12 bases from J, with 12 bases in between. This CDR3 has 11 residues. This CDR3 is CASSRERGQFF. The CDR3 DNA reads as TGTGCCAGCAGCCGGGAGAGAGGGCAGTTCTTC.

This clonotype was seen repeatedly, ten times or more. The genes are TRBV20-1 and TRBJ1-3; D may be TRBD1 (5 bases). CDR1 and CDR2 (germline): DFQATT, SNEGSKA (reference sequence). V was clipped by 3 bases and J by 0 bases, with 18 bases between them. The CDR3 is 17 residues long. The CDR3: CSASVTGTVISGNTIYF. CDR3 nucleotides: TGCAGTGCTAGCGTGACCGGGACGGTCATCTCTGGAAACACCATATATTTT.

The gene calls are TRBV2 and TRBJ1-5; TRBD1 is a possible D gene (6 bases). This CDR3 contains 13 residues. Trimming stripped 6 bases from V and 4 bases from J, with 10 bases between. CDR1 and CDR2 (germline): SNHLY, FYNNEI. The CDR3 reads CASSSGTNQPQHF. As DNA, the CDR3 is TGTGCCAGCAGCTCCGGGACAAATCAGCCCCAGCATTTT.

This chain's CDR3 is CASKQMIDGELFF. The CDR3 DNA sequence: TGTGCCAGCAAGCAAATGATAGACGGGGAGCTGTTTTTT. This chain connects TRBV6-5 to TRBJ2-2; no definite D call. Trimming removed 7 bases at V and 7 bases at J, with 13 bases between. The CDR3 extends over 13 amino acids. Germline V lookup: CDR1 MNHEY, CDR2 SVGAGI.